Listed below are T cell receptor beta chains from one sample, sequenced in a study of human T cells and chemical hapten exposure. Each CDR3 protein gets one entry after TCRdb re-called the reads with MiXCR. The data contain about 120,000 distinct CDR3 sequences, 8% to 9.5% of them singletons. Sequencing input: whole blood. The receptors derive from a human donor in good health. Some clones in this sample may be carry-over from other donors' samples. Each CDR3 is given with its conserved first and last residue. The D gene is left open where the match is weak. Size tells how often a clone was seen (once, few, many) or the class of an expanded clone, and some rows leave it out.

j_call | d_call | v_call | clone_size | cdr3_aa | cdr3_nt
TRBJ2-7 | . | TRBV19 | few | CASSIDTASYEQYF | TGTGCCAGTAGTATAGATACAGCCTCCTACGAGCAGTACTTC
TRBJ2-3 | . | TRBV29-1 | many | CSVRTILTDTQYF | TGCAGCGTCCGGACAATCCTCACAGATACGCAGTATTTT
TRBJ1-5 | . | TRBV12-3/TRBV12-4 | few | CASSLSQATNQPQHF | TGTGCCAGCAGTTTAAGTCAGGCCACCAATCAGCCCCAGCATTTT
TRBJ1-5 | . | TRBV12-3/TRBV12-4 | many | CASSDRLMNQPQHF | TGTGCCAGCAGCGACAGACTCATGAATCAGCCCCAGCATTTT
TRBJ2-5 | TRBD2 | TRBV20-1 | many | CSAASGRASETQYF | TGCAGTGCTGCAAGCGGGAGGGCCTCGGAGACCCAGTACTTC
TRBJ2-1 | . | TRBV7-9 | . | CASSLFSQYNHEQFF | TGTGCCAGCAGCTTATTTAGTCAGTACAACCATGAGCAGTTCTTC
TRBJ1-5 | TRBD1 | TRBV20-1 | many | CSAMSTGDSNQPQHF | TGCAGTGCTATGAGTACAGGGGATAGCAATCAGCCCCAGCATTTT
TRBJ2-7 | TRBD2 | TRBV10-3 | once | CAITLGLAGYEQYF | TGTGCCATCACCCTAGGACTAGCCGGTTACGAGCAGTACTTC
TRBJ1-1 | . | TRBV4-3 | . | CASSQKGGTEAFF | TGCGCCAGCAGCCAGAAGGGAGGGACTGAAGCTTTCTTT
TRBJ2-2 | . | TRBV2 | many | CASSVAGNTGELFF | TGTGCCAGCAGTGTAGCAGGGAACACCGGGGAGCTGTTTTTT
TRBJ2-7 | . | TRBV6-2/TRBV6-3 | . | CASSYSSYYEQYF | TGTGCCAGCAGTTACTCTAGCTACTACGAGCAGTACTTC
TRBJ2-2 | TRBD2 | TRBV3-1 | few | CASSQPHSGGTGELFF | TGTGCCAGCAGCCAACCGCATAGCGGGGGGACCGGGGAGCTGTTTTTT
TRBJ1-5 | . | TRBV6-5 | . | CASSYSIGGNQPQHF | TGTGCCAGCAGTTACTCGATAGGGGGGAATCAGCCCCAGCATTTT
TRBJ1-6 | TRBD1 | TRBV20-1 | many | CSAIRDSDSPLHF | TGCAGTGCTATCCGGGACAGCGACTCACCCCTCCACTTT
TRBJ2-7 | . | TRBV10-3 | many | CAISDNSIYEQYF | TGTGCCATCAGTGATAACAGCATCTACGAGCAGTACTTC
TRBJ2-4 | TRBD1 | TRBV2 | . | CASTPPGGLAKNIQYF | TGTGCCAGCACTCCACCAGGGGGATTGGCCAAAAACATTCAGTACTTC
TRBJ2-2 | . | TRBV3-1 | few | CASSGPANTGELFF | TGTGCCAGCAGCGGGCCCGCTAACACCGGGGAGCTGTTTTTT
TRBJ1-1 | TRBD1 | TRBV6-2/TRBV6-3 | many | CASSSPQGANTEAFF | TGTGCCAGCAGTTCCCCACAGGGGGCGAACACTGAAGCTTTCTTT
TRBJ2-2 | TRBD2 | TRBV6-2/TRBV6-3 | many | CASSYYSGANTGELFF | TGTGCCAGCAGTTACTATAGCGGGGCTAACACCGGGGAGCTGTTTTTT
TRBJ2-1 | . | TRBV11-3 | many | CASSKTSGEQFF | TGTGCCAGCAGCAAGACTAGTGGGGAGCAGTTCTTC
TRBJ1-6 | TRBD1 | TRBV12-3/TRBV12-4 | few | CASRTGAISYNSPLHF | TGTGCCAGCAGGACAGGGGCGATCTCCTATAATTCACCCCTCCACTTT
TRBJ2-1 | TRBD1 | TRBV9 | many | CASSVGQVSEQFF | TGTGCCAGCAGCGTGGGACAGGTCAGTGAGCAGTTCTTC
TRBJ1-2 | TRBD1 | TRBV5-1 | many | CASSLNRKGAASNYGYTF | TGCGCCAGCAGCTTGAATCGCAAGGGGGCCGCCTCTAACTATGGCTACACCTTC